Shown below are 19 T cell receptor beta chains from a single sample sequenced in a study of neurological immune-mediated disorders (dated by TCRdb to about 2019). Library preparation was by 5' RACE. Sequencing was carried out with an Illumina HiSeq 2500. In TCRdb, the public reads were trimmed at Q25 with fastp and aligned with MiXCR, with productive beta chains retained. For every CDR3 protein sequence, its rows merge into one entry that carries the most common genes and DNA. For this sample there are about 65,000 distinct CDR3 sequences; approximately 4.1% appear just once. The ten most abundant clones make up roughly 2.6% of the sample. Sample: PBMCs. These receptors were collected from a man aged 45-60 years with multiple sclerosis.

This clonotype was seen more than once but under ten times. The chain uses TRBV7-3 and TRBJ1-1, with D unclear. CDR1 and CDR2 (germline): SGHTA, FQGTGA. Trimming shortened V by 5 bases and J by 0 bases, and 10 bases separated the two germline ends. This CDR3 comprises 14 residues. The CDR3 DNA reads as TGTGCCAGCAGCGTCGACGGTATGAACACTGAAGCTTTCTTT. Its translation is CASSVDGMNTEAFF.

By share of the sample, this clonotype is medium-sized. This chain joins TRBV7-2 and TRBJ2-1, with unresolved D. The V gene's germline CDR1 is SGHTA and CDR2 FQGNSA. The CDR3 is 15 amino acids. Trimming cost V 5 bases and J 5 bases, with 16 bases left between them. The CDR3 loop reads CASSPSYGRDNEQFF. CDR3 coding DNA: TGTGCCAGCAGCCCCAGCTACGGGCGAGACAATGAGCAGTTCTTC.

There are many counts of this clonotype. This chain connects TRBV7-6 to TRBJ2-7; a possible D gene is TRBD1 (6 bases). The V end was cut by 5 bases, the J end by 2 bases, with 16 bases between. CDR3 length equals 15 residues. Germline values: CDR1 SGHVS, CDR2 FNYEAQ. The CDR3 DNA is TGTGCCAGCAGCCAAACCACAGGGAAGACCTACGAGCAGTACTTC. Translation: CASSQTTGKTYEQYF.

This clonotype was picked up many times. V usage is TRBV20-1 and J usage is TRBJ2-5, with 11 bases identical to TRBD1. Trimming took 5 bases from V and 4 from J; bases not matched to a gene: 3. The CDR3 runs to 13 residues. Germline CDR1 DFQATT, CDR2 SNEGSKA (reference sequence). This chain's CDR3 is CSAVGQGAETQYF. DNA of the CDR3: TGCAGTGCTGTCGGACAGGGGGCAGAGACCCAGTACTTC.

This clonotype was observed at least ten times. This rearrangement joins TRBV9 to TRBJ1-5; maybe TRBD1 (5 bases). Germline loops: CDR1 SGDLS, CDR2 YYNGEE. V dropped 4 bases and J dropped 0 bases, with 17 bases sitting between them. The CDR3 is made up of 17 amino acids. The DNA of the CDR3 is TGTGCCAGCAGCCACGGGACGGACGAATATAGCAATCAGCCCCAGCATTTT. Translating gives CASSHGTDEYSNQPQHF.

This clonotype was detected ten times or more. CDR3: CATSRDRGTNQPQHF. As DNA, the CDR3 is TGTGCCACCAGCAGAGATAGGGGTACCAATCAGCCCCAGCATTTT. This chain links TRBV15 with TRBJ1-5; tentatively, D is TRBD1 (5 bases). This CDR3 has 15 residues. The V end was cut by 0 bases, the J end by 3 bases, with 9 bases between. The germline gives CDR1 LNHNV, CDR2 YYDKDF (reference sequence). The complete variable domain, with remaining parts taken from reference TRBV15 and TRBJ1-5, reads DAMVIQNPRYQVTQFGKPVTLSCSQTLNHNVMYWYQQKSSQAPKLLFHYYDKDFNNEADTPDNFQSRRPNTSFCFLDIRSPGLGDTAMYLCATSRDRGTNQPQHFGDGTRLSIL.

In this sample, this clonotype turned up many times. The chain employs TRBV7-2 and TRBJ2-2; 10 bases map to TRBD1. From germline, CDR1 is SGHTA and CDR2 FQGNSA. The CDR3 loop spans 19 amino acids. Trimming removed 5 bases from V and 4 bases from J; junction bases left unmatched: 16. CDR3 loop: CASSGLDRGLFSRTGELFF. For the CDR3, the DNA is TGTGCCAGCAGCGGGCTTGACAGGGGGCTATTCTCCCGCACCGGGGAGCTGTTTTTT.

Regarding this clonotype: Relative to the germline gene, one junction end is altered; a read error may explain this. The chain links TRBV20-1 to TRBJ1-6; D ambiguous. This CDR3 region has 15 residues. Per germline, CDR1 DFQATT and CDR2 SNEGSKA (reference sequence). The DNA of the CDR3 is TGCAGTGCTAGAGATCCGACACCTGGGAATTCACCCCTCAACTTT. Translation gives CSARDPTPGNSPLNF.

This clonotype was counted a few times. The rearrangement joins TRBV12-3 or TRBV12-4 to TRBJ2-4, with D possibly TRBD1 on 6 matching bases. V lost 6 bases and J lost 3, with 15 bases in between. The CDR3 loop spans 15 amino acids. CDR3: CASSLGQPSKNIQYF. The DNA of the CDR3 is TGTGCCAGCAGCCTTGGACAGCCTAGCAAAAACATTCAGTACTTC.

This clonotype was seen repeatedly, ten times or more. J is TRBJ1-1 and V is TRBV6-5; D remains unclear. The CDR3 runs 15 residues. From germline, CDR1 is MNHEY and CDR2 SVGAGI. V gave up 0 bases and J gave up 3 bases, with 11 bases separating them. The CDR3 DNA is TGTGCCAGCAGTTACTCCGGCCCACGGGACACTGAAGCTTTCTTT. Amino acids: CASSYSGPRDTEAFF.

At least ten counts were recorded for this clonotype. V is TRBV20-1 and J is TRBJ2-3; 8 nucleotides match TRBD2. Germline trimming cut 8 bases from V and 3 bases from J; bases unmatched to any gene: 13. The germline V gene has CDR1 DFQATT and CDR2 SNEGSKA (reference sequence). This CDR3 comprises 15 residues. CDR3 in amino acids: CSPTRDGGATDTQYF. The CDR3 coding sequence is TGCAGTCCTACCCGAGACGGGGGGGCGACAGATACGCAGTATTTT.

This clonotype was picked up a small number of times. One end of the junction varies from germline; a read error may be responsible. The chain combines TRBV6-6 with TRBJ1-5; TRBD1 matches 8 bases. The germline CDR1 and CDR2 sequences are MNHNY and SVGAGI (reference sequence). This CDR3 has 15 amino acids. The CDR3 spells CASSYGQGGNQPQNF. The DNA for the CDR3 is TGTGCCAGCAGTTACGGACAGGGAGGGAATCAGCCCCAGAATTTT.

This clonotype was detected ten times or more. The chain recombines TRBV10-3 with TRBJ1-1; D is undetermined. The V and J ends lost 4 bases and 5 bases respectively, with 14 bases between them. The CDR3 spans 14 residues. Germline CDR1 and CDR2: ENHRY and SYGVKD. As DNA, the CDR3 is TGTGCCATCAGTGTCGACGATCGGCGGACTGAAGCTTTCTTT. This sequence encodes CAISVDDRRTEAFF.

This clonotype has ten or more counts. The chain combines TRBV4-3 with TRBJ1-5; possible D gene TRBD1, 5 bases. V shed 0 bases and J shed 7 bases, with 19 bases lying between them. The germline gives CDR1 LGHNA, CDR2 YSLEER. CDR3 length: 17 residues. CDR3 sequence: CASSQDFSGHGIQPQHF. In DNA form, the CDR3 reads TGCGCCAGCAGCCAAGATTTCTCCGGACACGGGATCCAGCCCCAGCATTTT.

This clonotype showed up many times. The gene calls are TRBV5-1 and TRBJ2-7; D is undetermined. Trimming removed 5 bases from V and 6 bases from J, with 15 bases in between. Germline assignment: CDR1 SGHRS and CDR2 YFSETQ. This CDR3 comprises 13 residues. Here the CDR3 reads CASRAPPGGEQYF. In nucleotides, the CDR3 is TGCGCCAGCAGAGCCCCGCCAGGCGGCGAGCAGTACTTC.

The CDR3 reads CASSQGAVNQPQHF. In DNA form, the CDR3 reads TGTGCCAGCAGCCAAGGAGCAGTCAATCAGCCCCAGCATTTT. The chain joins TRBV3-1 to TRBJ1-5, with no clear D. The CDR3 consists of 14 residues. Trimming removed 1 base at V and 3 bases at J, with 7 bases between. Per germline, CDR1 LGHDT and CDR2 YNNKEL (reference sequence).

This clonotype appeared many times. This chain connects TRBV15 to TRBJ2-7; D might be TRBD1 (5 bases). V lost 0 bases, J lost 9 bases, and 15 bases lay in between. The CDR3 extends over 14 amino acids. The germline CDR1 and CDR2 sequences are LNHNV and YYDKDF (reference sequence). The CDR3 spells CATSRDVQASGQYF. CDR3 DNA sequence: TGTGCCACCAGCAGAGATGTACAGGCCTCGGGGCAGTACTTC.

In this sample, this clonotype turned up many times. V usage is TRBV20-1 and J usage is TRBJ1-1; 8 bases agree with TRBD1. The germline V gene has CDR1 DFQATT and CDR2 SNEGSKA (reference sequence). V dropped 6 bases and J dropped 3; count of bases not matched to a gene: 6. The CDR3 sequence is 13 residues long. This CDR3 is CSAPRGLDTEAFF. The CDR3 region has the DNA TGCAGTGCCCCCAGGGGGCTCGACACTGAAGCTTTCTTT.

The table lists this clonotype with a few counts. This rearrangement joins TRBV7-9 to TRBJ1-1, with 8 nucleotides matching TRBD1. V dropped 10 bases and J dropped 2; count of bases not matched to a gene: 9. Per the germline V gene, CDR1 is SEHNR and CDR2 is FQNEAQ (reference sequence). CDR3 length: 14 amino acids. CDR3 coding DNA: TGTGCCATGACAGGGGCGCGGTATAACACTGAAGCTTTCTTT. It yields the protein CAMTGARYNTEAFF.